Listed below are T cell receptor beta chains from one sample, sequenced in a study of T-cell memory formation after mild COVID-19. TCRdb used MiXCR to reprocess the 5' RACE reads, holding one entry per CDR3 protein. The data contain fewer than 700,000 distinct CDR3 sequences, over 15% of them seen just once; the ten biggest clones take up more than 10%. Sequenced material: PBMCs or a T cell subset sorted from them (not recorded which). The receptors derive from an adult woman who had mild COVID-19 (a few samples of this study predate the infection). Cell type and time point are not known. Both conserved end residues are part of each CDR3. The order of the fields is D gene, clone size, V gene, J gene, CDR3 DNA, CDR3 protein. The D gene is left open where the match is weak. Clone size is not always given. Where it is, it says once, few, many or a class for expanded clones.

>-|few|TRBV3-1|TRBJ2-7
TGTGCCAGCAGCCAAGAGCCAGACTACGAGCAGTACTTC
CASSQEPDYEQYF
>-|few|TRBV7-9|TRBJ2-7
TGTGCCAGCAGCTTAGCCGGCGGATCTCGTTACTTC
CASSLAGGSRYF
>TRBD1|many|TRBV4-3|TRBJ2-7
TGCGCCAGCAGCTACTCCGGGACAGGGGAAGTCTACGAGCAGTACTTC
CASSYSGTGEVYEQYF
>-|few|TRBV29-1|TRBJ1-4
TGCAGCGTTGAAGAAACTTCCTCTCTGTTTTTT
CSVEETSSLFF
>TRBD1|few|TRBV20-1|TRBJ2-2
TGCAGTGCTAGAAGGGACAGGGGATTCACCGGGGAGCTGTTTTTT
CSARRDRGFTGELFF
>-|-|TRBV18|TRBJ2-7
TGTGCCAGCTCACCAGGTGCGACAGTGAGCTACGAGCAGTACTTC
CASSPGATVSYEQYF
>TRBD2|few|TRBV18|TRBJ2-3
TGTGCCAGCTCACCAAGGACTAGCGGGAGTGCAGATACGCAGTATTTT
CASSPRTSGSADTQYF
>-|-|TRBV29-1|TRBJ2-7
TGCAGCGTTGTGGCCCCGAGCTCCTACGAGCAGTACTTC
CSVVAPSSYEQYF
>-|-|TRBV6-1|TRBJ1-4
TGTGCCAGCAGTCTTACAGGGACGACTAATGAAAAACTGTTTTTT
CASSLTGTTNEKLFF
>TRBD2|few|TRBV4-1|TRBJ2-3
TGCGCCAGCAGCCAATTAGGGGTAGCGGGGGCCCCCACAGATACGCAGTATTTT
CASSQLGVAGAPTDTQYF
>TRBD1|-|TRBV19|TRBJ2-1
TGTGCCAGTAGTATCGGGACAGGGGTCGTTCACTTCTTC
CASSIGTGVVHFF
>-|-|TRBV19|TRBJ1-2
TGTGCCAGTAGTATAGGAGGAGCGAACTATGGCTACACCTTC
CASSIGGANYGYTF
>TRBD1|-|TRBV6-6|TRBJ2-1
TGTGCCAGCAAACCGGGACAGGCGAACAATGAGCAGTTCTTC
CASKPGQANNEQFF
>TRBD2|-|TRBV3-1|TRBJ2-1
TGTGCCAGCAGCCCTTGGACTAGCGGGAGAGTGGGCAATGAGCAGTTCTTC
CASSPWTSGRVGNEQFF
>-|many|TRBV9|TRBJ2-3
TGTGCCAGTACCCAAGGAGGCCCAGATACGCAGTATTTT
CASTQGGPDTQYF
>TRBD1|many|TRBV7-2|TRBJ1-1
TGTGCCAGCAGCTCTCCCGGGACAGGGGTTACTGAAGCTTTCTTT
CASSSPGTGVTEAFF
>-|few|TRBV29-1|TRBJ1-5
TGCAGCGTTGTAGGGGGGGCCTCAAATAACCAGCATTTT
CSVVGGASNNQHF
>TRBD1|few|TRBV11-2|TRBJ2-7
TGTGCCAGCAGCCCGATATCCCGGGACAGGGATGGAGGTCGGTACGAGCAGTACTTC
CASSPISRDRDGGRYEQYF
>-|many|TRBV5-5|TRBJ2-7
TGTGCCAGCAGCCCAGGGGCCGAGCAGTACTTC
CASSPGAEQYF
>-|-|TRBV6-5|TRBJ2-7
TGTGCCAGCAGGCCGGGACTTCAAATACTCTACGAGCAGTACTTC
CASRPGLQILYEQYF
>-|-|TRBV24-1|TRBJ2-1
TGTGCCACCAGTGCACAGGGCTACAATGAGCAGTTCTTC
CATSAQGYNEQFF
>-|-|TRBV9|TRBJ2-1
TGTGCCAGCAGCGTAGGGGTAGCGGAATACAATGAGCAGTTCTTC
CASSVGVAEYNEQFF
>TRBD1|-|TRBV7-3|TRBJ2-4
TGTGCCAGCAGCTCAACAGGGGGTGCCAAAAACATTCAGTACTTC
CASSSTGGAKNIQYF
>-|-|TRBV12-3/TRBV12-4|TRBJ1-5
TGTGCCAGCAGTTTAGCGGCAACACCCCAGCATTTT
CASSLAATPQHF
>TRBD2|-|TRBV24-1|TRBJ2-5
TGTGCCACCAGTGACGGCGGACTAGCGGGAGAGACCCAGTACTTC
CATSDGGLAGETQYF
>TRBD2|-|TRBV6-5|TRBJ2-5
TGTGCCAGCAGGACTAGCGGGACTCGAAGGATCCAAGAGACCCAGTACTTC
CASRTSGTRRIQETQYF
>TRBD2|-|TRBV7-8|TRBJ2-2
TGTGCCAACAGCCCTGCTAGCGGGAGGCGCACCGGGGAGCTGTTTTTT
CANSPASGRRTGELFF
>-|-|TRBV9|TRBJ2-7
TGTGCCAGCAGCGTAAATGATAGTCCCTACGAGCAGTACTTC
CASSVNDSPYEQYF
>TRBD1|-|TRBV5-1|TRBJ2-2
TGCGCCAGCAGCTCGGCACAGGGGGCCGCCGGGGAGCTGTTTTTT
CASSSAQGAAGELFF
>-|-|TRBV7-8|TRBJ2-7
TGTGCCAGCAGCCTCAAGACGGGCTACGAGCAGTACTTC
CASSLKTGYEQYF
>-|few|TRBV5-5|TRBJ1-1
TGTGCCAGCAGCTTGGCCGCCGACAGGTCGAACACTGAAGCTTTCTTT
CASSLAADRSNTEAFF
>-|few|TRBV10-3|TRBJ2-1
TGTGCCATCAGTGACCCCAGTGGGGGGCGCCCCCACAATGAGCAGTTCTTC
CAISDPSGGRPHNEQFF
>-|-|TRBV29-1|TRBJ1-1
TGCAGCGTTCGCGCGGCAGACAGGTTGAACACTGAAGCTTTCTTT
CSVRAADRLNTEAFF
>-|few|TRBV6-5|TRBJ1-2
TGTGCCAGCAGACCCACAGAAAACTATGGCTACACCTTC
CASRPTENYGYTF
>TRBD2|many|TRBV27|TRBJ2-1
TGTGCCAGCGACCCCCGGGGGGGGGCGAGTGAGCAGTTCTTC
CASDPRGGASEQFF
>TRBD2|-|TRBV5-4|TRBJ2-1
TGTGCCAGCAGGCTGAGCGGGAGGTTCAATGAGCAGTTCTTC
CASRLSGRFNEQFF
>TRBD1|few|TRBV12-3/TRBV12-4|TRBJ2-4
TGTGCCAGCAGTTTACAGGGGGCGGGTATCGGCATTCAGTACTTC
CASSLQGAGIGIQYF
>TRBD1|few|TRBV12-3/TRBV12-4|TRBJ2-7
TGTGCCAGCAGTCCAGTCCGGGACAGGGGGAGCGAGCAGTACTTC
CASSPVRDRGSEQYF
>TRBD2|-|TRBV7-2|TRBJ2-3
TGTGCCAGCAGCCCAGTCTCTAGCGGGAGTTTGGATACGCAGTATTTT
CASSPVSSGSLDTQYF